Listed below are T cell receptor beta chains from one sample, sequenced in a study of human thymus T cells. Here immunoSEQ multiplex PCR was the method, and the copy in TCRdb shows in-frame clones only, minus some. The data hold about 46,000 clones, with 95% observed a single time. Sequencing was done on a sample of blood. The receptors shown here come from a girl under three years old with a congenital heart defect but otherwise immunologically healthy. The CDR3 runs from the conserved cysteine through the conserved F or W. D genes are given only for firm matches. Some rows have no size entry. The others give once, few or many, or a class for an expanded clone.

TRBJ2-5 . TRBV9 . CASSPGGETQYF TGTGCCAGCAGCCCCGGAGGGGAGACCCAGTACTTC
TRBJ1-2 . TRBV28 . CASSRHPNYGYTF TGTGCCAGCAGTCGACACCCAAACTATGGCTACACCTTC
TRBJ2-2 . TRBV4-3 . CASSQDSGNTGELFF TGCGCCAGCAGCCAAGATAGCGGGAACACCGGGGAGCTGTTTTTT
TRBJ2-7 . TRBV27 . CASSLGGWASYEQYF TGTGCCAGCAGTTTGGGCGGGTGGGCCTCCTACGAGCAGTACTTC
TRBJ2-1 . TRBV5-1 . CASSLGNEQFF TGCGCCAGCAGCTTGGGGAATGAGCAGTTCTTC
TRBJ1-5 . TRBV5-6 . CASSLTGGDNQPQHF TGTGCCAGCAGCTTGACCGGGGGCGACAATCAGCCCCAGCATTTT
TRBJ2-2 . TRBV25-1 . CASSELGSTTGELFF TGTGCCAGCAGTGAATTAGGGTCGACCACCGGGGAGCTGTTTTTT
TRBJ1-1 . TRBV7-2 . CASSLTRVNTEAFF TGTGCCAGCAGCTTGACCAGGGTTAACACTGAAGCTTTCTTT
TRBJ1-2 . TRBV4-1 . CASTGGPYTGSGYTF TGCGCCAGCACCGGGGGCCCATATACCGGCAGTGGCTACACCTTC
TRBJ2-2 . TRBV5-1 . CASTLAGELFF TGCGCCAGCACCCTCGCCGGGGAGCTGTTTTTT
TRBJ2-5 . TRBV5-5 TRBD1 CASNRGQQETQYF TGTGCCAGCAACAGGGGTCAACAAGAGACCCAGTACTTC
TRBJ1-2 . TRBV7-9 TRBD1 CASSTHRGSTYGYTF TGTGCCAGCAGCACCCACAGGGGGAGTACCTATGGCTACACCTTC
TRBJ2-7 . TRBV28 TRBD2 CASSQTSGSYEQYF TGTGCCAGCAGTCAGACTAGCGGTTCGTACGAGCAGTACTTC
TRBJ2-2 . TRBV28 TRBD2 CASTQGGLAGTNTGELFF TGTGCCAGCACCCAAGGGGGACTAGCGGGGACGAACACCGGGGAGCTGTTTTTT
TRBJ2-7 . TRBV28 TRBD1 CASYGLRDSSYEQYF TGTGCCAGCTACGGACTCCGGGACAGCTCCTACGAGCAGTACTTC
TRBJ2-7 . TRBV5-4 TRBD2 CASSAAAGGSYEQYF TGTGCCAGCAGCGCAGCTGCGGGGGGATCCTACGAGCAGTACTTC
TRBJ2-1 . TRBV6-1 . CASRRIVEQFF TGTGCCAGCAGGAGGATAGTTGAGCAGTTCTTC
TRBJ2-3 . TRBV27 TRBD1 CASSRQGSTDTQYF TGTGCCAGCAGTAGACAGGGTAGCACAGATACGCAGTATTTT
TRBJ2-7 . TRBV18 . CASSPGGSYEQYF TGTGCCAGCTCACCTGGGGGCTCCTACGAGCAGTACTTC
TRBJ2-7 . TRBV2 . CASSPAGSSYEQYF TGTGCCAGCAGTCCTGCAGGCAGCTCCTACGAGCAGTACTTC
TRBJ2-5 . TRBV5-8 TRBD1 CASSRGWRTGVYQETQYF TGTGCCAGCAGCAGAGGGTGGAGGACAGGGGTTTACCAAGAGACCCAGTACTTC
TRBJ1-4 once TRBV28 TRBD1 CAVLDRRGEKLFF TGTGCCGTATTGGACAGGAGGGGTGAAAAACTGTTTTTT
TRBJ2-1 . TRBV15 . CATSRDLAGWGYNEQFF TGTGCCACCAGCAGAGATTTGGCGGGGTGGGGCTACAATGAGCAGTTCTTC
TRBJ2-3 . TRBV5-5 TRBD2 CASSLAGGTDTQYF TGTGCCAGCAGCCTAGCGGGAGGCACAGATACGCAGTATTTT